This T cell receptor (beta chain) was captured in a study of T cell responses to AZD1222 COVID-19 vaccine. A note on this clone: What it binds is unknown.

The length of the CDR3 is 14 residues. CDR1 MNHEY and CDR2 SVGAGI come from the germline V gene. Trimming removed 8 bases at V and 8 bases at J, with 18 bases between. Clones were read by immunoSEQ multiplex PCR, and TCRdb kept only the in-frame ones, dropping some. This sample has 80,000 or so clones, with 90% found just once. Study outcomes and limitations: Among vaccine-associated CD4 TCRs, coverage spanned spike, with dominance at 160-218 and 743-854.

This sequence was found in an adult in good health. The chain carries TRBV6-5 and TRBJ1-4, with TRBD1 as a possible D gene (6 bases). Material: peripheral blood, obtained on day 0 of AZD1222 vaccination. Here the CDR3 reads CASAITGFREKLFF. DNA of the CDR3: TGTGCCAGCGCTATTACAGGGTTTCGGGAAAAACTGTTTTTT.